This is a list of T cell receptor beta chains from one sample in a study of radiation and T cells in renal cell carcinoma. The table came from immunoSEQ multiplex PCR; TCRdb's copy has only in-frame clones and leaves some out. The table lists some 150,000 clones, roughly 85% of them singletons. The sample in question was blood, obtained from a patient whose treatment included radiotherapy and nephrectomy. These receptor sequences come from a woman aged 45-59 years with renal cell carcinoma. CDR3s include the opening cysteine and the closing phenylalanine or tryptophan. Each record gives: J gene, V gene, D gene, clone size, CDR3 protein, CDR3 DNA. The D gene is left open where the match is weak. Clone size is shown for a subset of rows, as once, few, many or a class of expanded clone.

>TRBJ2-7|TRBV19|TRBD1|.
CASSIRTGDPYEQYF
TGTGCCAGTAGTATCCGGACAGGGGATCCCTACGAGCAGTACTTC
>TRBJ2-2|TRBV6-5|.|.
CASSYRRRNTGELFF
TGTGCCAGCAGTTACAGGCGGCGGAACACCGGGGAGCTGTTTTTT
>TRBJ2-3|TRBV5-1|.|.
CASSTSTDTQYF
TGCGCCAGCAGCACTAGCACAGATACGCAGTATTTT
>TRBJ1-1|TRBV5-6|.|.
CASSLVVQGLNTEAFF
TGTGCCAGCAGCTTGGTGGTGCAGGGATTGAACACTGAAGCTTTCTTT
>TRBJ1-5|TRBV4-3|.|once
CASSQGRGGQPQHF
TGCGCCAGCAGCCAAGGAAGGGGGGGTCAGCCCCAGCATTTT
>TRBJ2-6|TRBV10-3|TRBD1|.
CAIRGQGPGGANVLTF
TGTGCCATCAGGGGACAGGGCCCAGGAGGGGCCAACGTCCTGACTTTC
>TRBJ2-1|TRBV10-2|TRBD2|.
CASSIRTSGYNEQFF
TGCGCCAGCAGTATAAGGACTAGCGGCTACAATGAGCAGTTCTTC
>TRBJ2-5|TRBV5-4|.|.
CASSLAGGGETQYF
TGTGCCAGCAGCTTGGCGGGGGGCGGAGAGACCCAGTACTTC
>TRBJ2-4|TRBV13|.|few
CASSLAGGKNIQYF
TGTGCCAGCAGCTTAGCCGGGGGAAAAAACATTCAGTACTTC
>TRBJ1-2|TRBV28|TRBD1|.
CASSLGQGVYGYTF
TGTGCCAGCAGTTTAGGACAGGGGGTCTATGGCTACACCTTC
>TRBJ2-3|TRBV9|.|.
CASSVGSEADTQYF
TGTGCCAGCAGCGTAGGGTCGGAAGCAGATACGCAGTATTTT
>TRBJ2-1|TRBV4-2|.|.
CASSQDLNSALWVVQFF
TGTGCCAGCAGCCAAGATCTTAATAGCGCCCTATGGGTAGTGCAGTTCTTC
>TRBJ1-1|TRBV19|.|many
CASSIQGRGTEAFF
TGTGCCAGTAGTATTCAGGGGCGGGGTACTGAAGCTTTCTTT
>TRBJ2-1|TRBV18|.|few
CASSFLTNDNEQFF
TGTGCCAGCTCATTCCTTACGAACGACAATGAGCAGTTCTTC
>TRBJ1-4|TRBV7-8|.|.
CASSPDGGGTNEKLFF
TGTGCCAGCAGCCCGGACGGAGGGGGGACTAATGAAAAACTGTTTTTT
>TRBJ2-7|TRBV5-4|TRBD1|.
CASSPKDRGSYEQYF
TGTGCCAGCAGCCCGAAGGACAGGGGATCCTACGAGCAGTACTTC
>TRBJ1-6|TRBV5-6|.|.
CASSLSDILGSPLHF
TGTGCCAGCAGCTTATCGGACATACTGGGTTCACCCCTCCACTTT
>TRBJ2-7|TRBV27|TRBD2|.
CASSLKRGGSYEQYF
TGTGCCAGCAGTTTAAAGCGGGGGGGCTCCTACGAGCAGTACTTC